The clone carrying this T cell receptor (beta chain) was observed at least ten times. TCRdb used MiXCR to reprocess the 5' RACE reads, holding one entry per CDR3 protein. Among roughly 110,000 distinct CDR3 sequences, more than 10% were seen once, and the ten largest hold approximately 24%. This sample was included in a study of spatial heterogeneity in lung cancer. Study details: Sequenced follow-up PBMC samples came a median of roughly 25 months after resection, where available.

CDR3 length equals 17 residues. The germline V gene has CDR1 MNHEY and CDR2 SMNVEV (reference sequence). V lost 1 base, J lost 8 bases, and 11 bases stayed unmatched. Indicated time point: blood at routine non-recurrence follow-up after resection. No cell sorting; template was whole RNA from tumor, lung tissue or PBMC. This chain connects TRBV27 to TRBJ2-2; 9 bases agree with TRBD1. The sequence was obtained from a female donor with early-stage non-small cell lung cancer. The source was PBMCs, collected at follow-up. The CDR3 is CASSLFSDRGNGGELFF. The CDR3, as DNA: TGTGCCAGCAGTTTATTCTCGGACAGGGGTAACGGGGGGGAGCTGTTTTTT.